The 29 T cell receptor beta chains below come from one sample, sequenced in a study of T cells after yellow fever vaccination. TCRdb independently ran MiXCR on the 5' RACE reads; one entry per CDR3 protein. Altogether more than 250,000 distinct CDR3 sequences are present, around 6.8% being singletons, with the ten largest covering 18%. Source: PBMCs, taken approximately 47 days after the first yellow fever vaccination. These receptors came from a man in his late teens or twenties who received the YFV17D yellow fever vaccine.

Many counts were recorded for this clonotype. CDR3 DNA sequence: TGTGCCAGCAGTTTCGGGACTAGCTACAATGAGCAGTTCTTC. Its translation: CASSFGTSYNEQFF. The chain has TRBV12-3 or TRBV12-4 and TRBJ2-1, with TRBD2 matching over 8 bases. The V and J ends lost 3 bases and 3 bases, in that order; junction bases with no gene match: 1. The CDR3 sequence is 14 residues long.

The rearrangement joins TRBV6-5 to TRBJ2-1, with TRBD2 identical over 10 bases. The trim removed 4 bases at V and 4 bases at J, leaving 10 bases unmatched. The CDR3 has 17 amino acids. Germline CDR1 is MNHEY and CDR2 is SVGAGI. The CDR3 DNA follows: TGTGCCAGCAGTTCCTCTTACAGCGGGGGGGCATACAATGAGCAGTTCTTC. It specifies CASSSSYSGGAYNEQFF.

This clonotype was picked up many times. This rearrangement joins TRBV6-5 to TRBJ1-6; no clear D gene. CDR3 size: 15 residues. The germline V and J ends were trimmed by 6 bases and 6 bases, with 15 bases remaining between them. Germline V gene data show CDR1 as MNHEY and CDR2 as SVGAGI. The CDR3 DNA follows: TGTGCCAGCAGCCCTTTCTCTACCGCTAATTCACCCCTCCACTTT. This translates into CASSPFSTANSPLHF.

This clonotype was counted only a few times. The chain uses TRBV12-3 or TRBV12-4 and TRBJ1-5; tentative D call: TRBD1 (6 bases). The CDR3 is made up of 13 amino acids. V was clipped by 6 bases and J by 11 bases, with 17 bases between them. CDR3 protein: CASSLIPGVAQHF. The CDR3 nucleotides are TGTGCCAGCAGCCTAATACCAGGGGTGGCCCAGCATTTT.

The chain recombines TRBV2 with TRBJ2-3; D ambiguous. Germline CDR1 SNHLY, CDR2 FYNNEI. V lost 10 bases and J 3 bases, leaving 14 bases between the germline ends. This CDR3 comprises 13 residues. The CDR3 loop reads CANPHPRTDTQYF. For the CDR3, the DNA is TGTGCCAACCCCCACCCGAGGACAGATACGCAGTATTTT.

In its sample, this clonotype was seen many times. The chain couples TRBV12-3 or TRBV12-4 to TRBJ1-5; D not certain. V lost 1 base and J lost 5, with 12 bases in between. The CDR3 has 15 residues. The CDR3, as DNA: TGTGCCAGCAGTTTAGGGCAGTCCCCCGATCAGCCCCAGCATTTT. Translation gives CASSLGQSPDQPQHF.

This clonotype appeared a few times. The chain recombines TRBV29-1 with TRBJ1-4; D gene uncertain. The germline CDR1 and CDR2 sequences are SQVTM and ANQGSEA. The CDR3 contains 11 residues. Between the trimmed V and J ends, which lost 6 bases and 10 bases, there was a span of 12 bases. CDR3 in amino acids: CSVWTVGKLFF. The DNA for the CDR3 is TGCAGCGTCTGGACGGTTGGAAAACTGTTTTTT.

A few counts support this clonotype. The rearrangement links TRBV6-1 to TRBJ2-7; TRBD1 or TRBD2 may be the D gene (5 bases each). This CDR3 is built from 16 residues. Germline assignment: CDR1 MNHNS and CDR2 SASEGT. The V end lost 7 bases, the J end lost 0 bases, and 19 bases lay between the germline ends. The CDR3 region has the DNA TGTGCCAGCACCTTATACCGGGACGGATTCTCCTACGAGCAGTACTTC. Translating it yields CASTLYRDGFSYEQYF.

The sample holds many counts of this clonotype. The chain combines TRBV18 with TRBJ2-7; 8 bases match TRBD1. The length of the CDR3 is 15 residues. J was trimmed by 4 bases and V by 4 bases; bases with no gene match: 9. CDR1 and CDR2 (germline): KGHSH, LQKENI. CDR3 sequence (DNA): TGTGCCAGCTCACTACGGACAGGGTTTGCATACGAGCAGTACTTC. Its translation: CASSLRTGFAYEQYF. The variable domain in full, with the rest retrieved from reference TRBV18 and TRBJ2-7, is NAGVMQNPRHLVRRRGQEARLRCSPMKGHSHVYWYRQLPEEGLKFMVYLQKENIIDESGMPKERFSAEFPKEGPSILRIQQVVRGDSAAYFCASSLRTGFAYEQYFGPGTRLTVT.

This clonotype showed up many times. V is TRBV5-1 and J is TRBJ2-3; TRBD2 is a possible D gene (6 bases). The length of the CDR3 is 17 residues. CDR1 is SGHRS, CDR2 YFSETQ, per germline. The V and J ends lost 4 bases and 2 bases respectively, with 20 bases between them. CDR3 nucleotide sequence: TGCGCCAGCAGCCGGCCCGTCGCAGGAGGGCTCACAGATACGCAGTATTTT. Translation: CASSRPVAGGLTDTQYF.

The chain combines TRBV6-2 or TRBV6-3 with TRBJ2-1; D may correspond to TRBD1 or TRBD2 (5 bases each). V was pared by 0 bases and J by 7 bases, with 13 bases between. CDR1 and CDR2 from the germline V gene are MNHEY and SVGEGT. The CDR3 sequence is 15 residues long. CDR3 in amino acids: CASSYSVGAGNEQFF. The CDR3, as DNA: TGTGCCAGCAGTTACTCGGTCGGGGCTGGAAATGAGCAGTTCTTC.

This clonotype showed up many times. The chain joins TRBV5-1 to TRBJ1-1; perhaps TRBD1 as D (5 bases). The ends were cut back, 0 bases at V and 5 bases at J, with 11 bases in the middle. The CDR3 is 14 amino acids. The germline gives CDR1 SGHRS, CDR2 YFSETQ. Here the CDR3 DNA reads TGCGCCAGCAGCTTGGCTACGTGGGGGACTGAAGCTTTCTTT. Protein sequence: CASSLATWGTEAFF.

CDR3 region: CASSFPGLGTEAFF. The CDR3 DNA reads as TGTGCCAGCAGCTTCCCAGGGTTGGGCACTGAAGCTTTCTTT. The chain recombines TRBV5-5 with TRBJ1-1; tentative D call: TRBD1 (5 bases). The CDR3 has 14 amino acids. The germline V gene encodes CDR1 SGHKS and CDR2 YYEKEE (reference sequence). The V gene lost 2 bases and the J gene lost 4 bases, with 12 bases spanning the gap. The whole variable domain, remainder taken from reference TRBV5-5 and TRBJ1-1, is DAGVTQSPTHLIKTRGQQVTLRCSPISGHKSVSWYQQVLGQGPQFIFQYYEKEERGRGNFPDRFSARQFPNYSSELNVNALLLGDSALYLCASSFPGLGTEAFFGQGTRLTVV.

This chain connects TRBV19 to TRBJ2-7; D call uncertain. Germline V gene lookup returns CDR1 LNHDA and CDR2 SQIVND (reference sequence). V gave up 3 bases and J gave up 3 bases, with 9 bases separating them. The CDR3 length is 13 residues. CDR3 bases: TGTGCCAGTAGTATCAGTGAGAGCTACGAGCAGTACTTC. This translates into CASSISESYEQYF.

This clonotype has more than one count but fewer than ten. This chain uses TRBV6-1 with TRBJ2-2; perhaps D is TRBD1 or TRBD2 (6 bases each). Deletions cut 4 bases from V and 4 bases from J, with 13 bases between. CDR3 size: 15 residues. CDR1 and CDR2 (germline): MNHNS, SASEGT. This chain's CDR3 is CASSVIGGITGELFF. The DNA for the CDR3 is TGTGCCAGCAGTGTGATCGGGGGCATCACCGGGGAGCTGTTTTTT.

This clonotype has ten or more counts. For the CDR3, the DNA is TGTGCCAGCAGTGACGCGGAGCAGTACGTC. Amino acids: CASSDAEQYV. This chain connects TRBV2 to TRBJ2-7; D not resolved. This CDR3 has 10 residues. V shed 3 bases and J shed 7 bases, with 4 bases lying between them. CDR1 SNHLY and CDR2 FYNNEI come from the germline V gene.

V gene TRBV7-2 combines with J gene TRBJ2-7; the match to TRBD2 covers 8 bases. Germline-derived CDR1 and CDR2 are SGHTA and FQGNSA. V was clipped by 2 bases and J by 6 bases; unmatched bases: 15. The CDR3 contains 17 residues. CDR3 sequence: CASSLWVAGGPTFEQYF. The DNA of the CDR3 is TGTGCCAGCAGCTTATGGGTGGCGGGGGGTCCGACCTTCGAGCAGTACTTC.

The CDR3 coding sequence is TGTGCCATCAGTGTGGACGGATCCACCGGGGAGCTGTTTTTT. It yields the protein CAISVDGSTGELFF. This chain uses TRBV10-3 with TRBJ2-2; no definite D call. Germline CDR1 ENHRY, CDR2 SYGVKD. The CDR3 runs 14 residues. V was clipped by 4 bases and J by 4 bases, with 10 bases between them.

This clonotype came up a few times. The chain links TRBV5-6 to TRBJ1-1; D call uncertain. With 0 bases removed from V and 1 base from J, the gap between germline ends came to 13 bases. Germline V lookup: CDR1 SGHDT, CDR2 YYEEEE. This CDR3 has 16 amino acids. The CDR3 nucleotides read TGTGCCAGCAGCTTGGGGCCTCCAACGGGGAACACTGAAGCTTTCTTT. The encoded protein is CASSLGPPTGNTEAFF.

The rearrangement links TRBV2 to TRBJ1-1, with D uncertain. The CDR3 has 11 amino acids. Germline lookup yields CDR1 SNHLY and CDR2 FYNNEI. V lost 0 bases, J lost 10 bases, and 6 bases lay in between. Here the CDR3 reads CASSEALIAFF. Here the CDR3 DNA reads TGTGCCAGCAGTGAAGCGCTGATAGCTTTCTTT.

This clonotype appeared a few times. CDR3 in DNA: TGTGCCAGCAGTTATGGTCCCCAAGAGACCCAGTACTTC. Translation gives CASSYGPQETQYF. The V and J genes are TRBV6-5 and TRBJ2-5; no clear D gene. This CDR3 is 13 amino acids long. The ends were cut back, 3 bases at V and 1 base at J, with 6 bases in the middle. Per germline, CDR1 MNHEY and CDR2 SVGAGI.

The chain has TRBV5-4 and TRBJ2-7; D is unresolved. V was cut by 0 bases and J by 3 bases, with 10 bases left in between. The length of the CDR3 is 14 residues. Germline V gives CDR1 SGHNT, CDR2 YYREEE (reference sequence). The CDR3 sequence: CASSLGDSRYEQYF. The DNA for the CDR3 is TGTGCCAGCAGCTTGGGCGACTCCCGCTACGAGCAGTACTTC.

The CDR3 DNA reads TGTGCCAGCAGTTTTTGGGACAGGGCTGGGGCCAACGTCCTGACTTTC. Its translation is CASSFWDRAGANVLTF. This chain links TRBV28 with TRBJ2-6, with 9 bases matching TRBD1. There are 16 residues in the CDR3. The J segment lost 2 bases and the V segment lost 3 bases, leaving 2 bases of the junction unmatched. Germline V gene data show CDR1 as MDHEN and CDR2 as SYDVKM.

The chain links TRBV5-1 to TRBJ1-1; D remains ambiguous. Germline loops: CDR1 SGHRS, CDR2 YFSETQ. There are 12 residues in the CDR3. V was trimmed by 0 bases and J by 6 bases, leaving 6 bases between them. CDR3 coding DNA: TGCGCCAGCAGCTTGGGGACGTCTGAAGCTTTCTTT. As protein: CASSLGTSEAFF.

This clonotype was counted ten times or more. The chain has TRBV7-8 and TRBJ1-1; maybe TRBD1 (5 bases). V dropped 4 bases and J dropped 11 bases, with 17 bases sitting between them. Germline V gene data show CDR1 as SGHVS and CDR2 as FQNEAQ. CDR3 size: 13 residues. The CDR3 spells CASSSGHWVVAFF. CDR3 DNA: TGTGCCAGCAGCTCCGGACACTGGGTGGTGGCTTTCTTT.

The table lists this clonotype with a few counts. V gene TRBV9 combines with J gene TRBJ1-4; tentative D call: TRBD1 (6 bases). The CDR3 totals 15 residues. Trimming stripped 0 bases from V and 8 bases from J, with 14 bases between. Germline CDR1 is SGDLS and CDR2 is YYNGEE. The CDR3 coding sequence is TGTGCCAGCAGCGTAGATGGGACACCAGGCGAAAAACTGTTTTTT. This sequence encodes CASSVDGTPGEKLFF.

This clonotype was recorded at least ten times. The chain combines TRBV18 with TRBJ2-3; no definite D call. Germline V gene lookup returns CDR1 KGHSH and CDR2 LQKENI. The germline V and J ends were trimmed by 1 base and 0 bases, with 2 bases remaining between them. The CDR3 sequence is 13 residues long. The CDR3 here is CASSPQSTDTQYF. The CDR3 DNA reads as TGTGCCAGCTCACCACAAAGCACAGATACGCAGTATTTT.

The chain uses TRBV6-4 and TRBJ2-2; 11 bases align to TRBD2. The trim removed 5 bases at V and 6 bases at J, leaving 2 bases unmatched. This CDR3 has 14 residues. Germline loops: CDR1 MRHNA, CDR2 SNTAGT. The DNA of the CDR3 is TGTGCCAGCAGTCAACTAGCGGGGGCCGGGGAGCTGTTTTTT. Translated: CASSQLAGAGELFF.

The table lists this clonotype with a few counts. The rearrangement links TRBV6-2 or TRBV6-3 to TRBJ2-7; 8 bases match TRBD2. V trimming: 0 bases; J trimming: 5 bases; junction bases outside the gene matches: 6. The CDR3 sequence is 15 residues long. Germline V CDR1 and CDR2: MNHEY, SVGEGT. The CDR3 DNA reads as TGTGCCAGCAGTTACTCGAGACGGCGGGGGGACGAGCAGTACGTC. Translation gives CASSYSRRRGDEQYV.